The rows below give T cell receptor beta chains drawn from one sample of a study of T-cell memory formation after mild COVID-19. TCRdb re-analysed the 5' RACE reads in MiXCR, keeping a single row per CDR3 protein. Of roughly 310,000 distinct CDR3 sequences listed, approximately 15% are singletons. Specimen: PBMCs or a T cell subset sorted from them (not recorded which). The receptors were sampled from a man aged 18 to 30 who had mild COVID-19 (a few samples of this study predate the infection). Cell type and time point are not known. The CDR3 runs from the conserved cysteine through the conserved F or W. The D gene is left open where the match is weak. Size is omitted from some rows. Given values are once, few, many or a class for expanded clones.

TRBJ1-1 TRBD1 NA TRBV29-1 TGCAGCGTAGGACAGGCTGAAGCTTTCTTT CSVGQAEAFF
TRBJ2-5 TRBD2 NA TRBV20-1 TGCAGTGCCCTGAGCGGGGGACAAGAGACCCAGTACTTC CSALSGGQETQYF
TRBJ2-5 TRBD1 NA TRBV15 TGTGCCACCAGCAGAGAAGAAGGACAGGGCGGAAAAGTGACCCAGTACTTC CATSREEGQGGKVTQYF
TRBJ2-3 TRBD2 NA TRBV5-1 TGCGCCAGCAGCCAGGGACTAGCGACACTCTCCCTAAGCACAGATACGCAGTATTTT CASSQGLATLSLSTDTQYF
TRBJ2-4 NA NA TRBV7-2 TGTGCCAGCAGCCCCTCAGGTATACTGGCCAAAAACATTCAGTACTTC CASSPSGILAKNIQYF
TRBJ1-6 NA few TRBV5-1 TGCGCCAGCAGCTTGTGGGACAACGACGATTCACCCCTCCACTTT CASSLWDNDDSPLHF
TRBJ2-1 TRBD1 many TRBV9 TGTGCCAGCAGCGGCCGGGACAGCCTAAACAATGAGCAGTTCTTC CASSGRDSLNNEQFF
TRBJ1-2 NA few TRBV14 TGTGCCAGCAGCGGCGTGGCACCTGAGGTGTACTATGGCTACACCTTC CASSGVAPEVYYGYTF
TRBJ2-5 TRBD1 few TRBV5-5 TGTGCCAGCAGCCCGACAGGGGACGAGACCCAGTACTTC CASSPTGDETQYF
TRBJ1-2 NA many TRBV6-5 TGTGCCAGCAGTTACCGCTCGTCGGGGGTCTATGGCTACACCTTC CASSYRSSGVYGYTF
TRBJ2-5 TRBD2 few TRBV5-1 TGCGCCAGCAGCCCCCGACTAGCGGGGGAAGTGGAGACCCAGTACTTC CASSPRLAGEVETQYF
TRBJ1-1 NA few TRBV29-1 TGCAGCGTTGATAGGGGGGGGAACACTGAAGCTTTCTTT CSVDRGGNTEAFF
TRBJ2-3 TRBD2 once TRBV4-3 TGCGCCAGCAGCCGGACGATCTTGACTAGCGGGGAGGATACGCAGTATTTT CASSRTILTSGEDTQYF
TRBJ2-2 NA few TRBV12-3/TRBV12-4 TGTGCCAGCAGATTGGAACCGGGCACCGGGGAGCTGTTTTTT CASRLEPGTGELFF
TRBJ2-5 NA many TRBV28 TGTGCCAGTTCCCCAAGGGGCCAGTCGCCGGAGACCCAGTACTTC CASSPRGQSPETQYF
TRBJ1-2 TRBD1 NA TRBV9 TGTGCCAGCAGCGTAGGAACAGGGGGCACCGTCTATGGCTACACCTTC CASSVGTGGTVYGYTF
TRBJ1-2 NA many TRBV29-1 TGCAGCGTTCGTCCCAGCAGCTATGGCTACACCTTC CSVRPSSYGYTF
TRBJ1-2 NA NA TRBV6-2/TRBV6-3 TGTGCCAGCAGTTACCGGAGGGCAAACTATGGCTACACCTTC CASSYRRANYGYTF
TRBJ2-6 NA many TRBV4-3 TGCGCCAGCAGCCAAGAGAGTAGCTCTGGGGCCAACGTCCTGACTTTC CASSQESSSGANVLTF
TRBJ2-7 TRBD1 NA TRBV7-9 TGTGCCAGCAGCTCAGACAGGGACCGGTTGTACGAGCAGTACTTC CASSSDRDRLYEQYF
TRBJ1-5 NA NA TRBV20-1 TGCAGTGCTAGACTGCAGGGAAATCAGCCCCAGCATTTT CSARLQGNQPQHF
TRBJ2-7 TRBD2 NA TRBV4-3 TGCGCCAGCAGCCAAGTAGCGGGGGGCTCCTACGAGCAGTACTTC CASSQVAGGSYEQYF
TRBJ2-1 NA many TRBV6-5 TGTGCCAGCAGTTACTCCGACAGTTCCTACAATGAGCAGTTCTTC CASSYSDSSYNEQFF
TRBJ2-6 NA NA TRBV9 TGTGCCAGCAGCTCACCATCGAGGGGAGGATCTGGGGCCAACGTCCTGACTTTC CASSSPSRGGSGANVLTF
TRBJ2-5 TRBD2 many TRBV7-2 TGTGCCAGCAGCTTAGCGACTAGCGGGGGGTCTAAGACCCAGTACTTC CASSLATSGGSKTQYF
TRBJ2-3 NA few TRBV7-9 TGTGCCAGCAGCTCATCTCTGGGGGGGCCTCCAGATACGCAGTATTTT CASSSSLGGPPDTQYF
TRBJ2-3 NA NA TRBV4-3 TGCGCCAGCAGCCAAGGCCAGTATGATACGCAGTATTTT CASSQGQYDTQYF
TRBJ1-2 NA few TRBV5-1 TGCGCCAGCAGGACTTCAGGGCAGGGAGTCTATGGCTACACCTTC CASRTSGQGVYGYTF
TRBJ2-2 TRBD2 NA TRBV7-9 TGTGCCAGCAGCCGACTAGCGGGAGGAGGGGAGCTGTTTTTT CASSRLAGGGELFF
TRBJ2-3 NA many TRBV5-1 TGCGCCAGCAGCTTGGGGGACACCCGCGGAGATACGCAGTATTTT CASSLGDTRGDTQYF
TRBJ2-1 TRBD2 NA TRBV11-2 TGTGCCAGCAGCCCGCGGACTAGCGGGGATGAGCAGTTCTTC CASSPRTSGDEQFF
TRBJ2-5 NA few TRBV20-1 TGCAGTGCTAGCCTGGCGGGCCTCCAAGAGACCCAGCACTTC CSASLAGLQETQHF
TRBJ2-7 NA few TRBV27 TGTGCCAGCAGTTTCCGGGGGACCTCCGAGCAGTACTTC CASSFRGTSEQYF
TRBJ2-1 TRBD2 few TRBV7-2 TGTGCCAGCAGCTTACAGACTAGCGGGGCCTCGGATGAGCAGTTCTTC CASSLQTSGASDEQFF
TRBJ1-2 NA NA TRBV6-5 TGTGCCAGCAGTTCCCGCCCGGGGAGGGGACTAGGGGGCTACACCTTC CASSSRPGRGLGGYTF
TRBJ1-2 TRBD1 NA TRBV7-3 TGTGCCAGCAGCCAAGACAGGGGGCGTTTGAATGGCTACACCTTC CASSQDRGRLNGYTF
TRBJ2-1 NA few TRBV11-2 TGTGCCAGCAGCTTAGTGGGCTCCTACAATGAGCAGTTCTTC CASSLVGSYNEQFF
TRBJ2-3 NA NA TRBV2 TGTGCCAGCAGTGACGAACAGGGAGCAGATACGCAGTATTTT CASSDEQGADTQYF